This is a list of T cell receptor beta chains from one sample in a study of Graves' ophthalmopathy and Graves' hyperthyroidism. A single record per CDR3 protein comes from TCRdb applying MiXCR to the multiplex PCR reads. The repertoire has roughly 600,000 distinct CDR3 sequences, 39% of them found once; the top ten carry approximately 4.1%. The sequenced sample was peripheral blood or thyroid tissue (not recorded which). The receptors shown here come from an adult man with Graves' hyperthyroidism. Both conserved end residues are part of each CDR3. A D gene is named only where the DNA matches it firmly. Clone size is stated in some rows and not others, as once, few, many or a class when expanded.

j_gene,d_gene,abundance,v_gene,CDR3nt,CDR3aa
TRBJ1-2,TRBD1,few,TRBV9,TGTGCCAGCAGCCCCGGGACAGAAGTTCTTACCTATGGCTACACCTTC,CASSPGTEVLTYGYTF
TRBJ2-6,TRBD2,few,TRBV19,TGTGCCAGTAGTACCCCCGGGGGGGCTGGGGCCAACGTCCTGACTTTC,CASSTPGGAGANVLTF
TRBJ1-1,TRBD1,-,TRBV28,TGTGCCAGCAGCACCAGGGGGAGCACTGAAGCTTTCTTT,CASSTRGSTEAFF
TRBJ2-7,-,many,TRBV20-1,TGCAGTGCTAGAGCCGCCGCTAGGGGGAACTACGAGCAGTACTTC,CSARAAARGNYEQYF
TRBJ1-2,-,-,TRBV20-1,TGCAGTGCTAGCGGGGACACCGGCTATGGCTACACCTTC,CSASGDTGYGYTF
TRBJ1-1,-,few,TRBV6-5,TGTGCCAGCAGTTATCTCGTTGGAGGGAACACTGAAGCTTTCTTT,CASSYLVGGNTEAFF
TRBJ1-5,TRBD1,many,TRBV19,TGTGCCAGTAATCCCAGGACAGGGAGCTATCAGCCCCAGCATTTT,CASNPRTGSYQPQHF
TRBJ2-7,-,-,TRBV9,TGTGCCAGCAGCGTGACCACGGCCCCTAGTAGGTACGAGCAGTACTTC,CASSVTTAPSRYEQYF
TRBJ1-2,-,-,TRBV20-1,TGCAGTGCGAGGACTAGCGGGAACTATGGCTACACCTTC,CSARTSGNYGYTF
TRBJ2-5,-,many,TRBV7-9,TGTGCCAGCAGCCTCTCGGAGGGGGCTTGGGAGACCCAGTACTTC,CASSLSEGAWETQYF
TRBJ2-5,-,many,TRBV14,TGTGCCAGCAGCCAAGTCGGAGGAAGACGAGAGACCCAGTACTTC,CASSQVGGRRETQYF
TRBJ1-5,TRBD1,many,TRBV6-5,TGTGCCAGCAGGCCCGACAGGGTAAGCAATCAGCCCCAGCATTTT,CASRPDRVSNQPQHF
TRBJ1-3,-,-,TRBV4-3,TGCGCCAGCAGCCAAGATCCAGGCTCTGGAAACACCATATATTTT,CASSQDPGSGNTIYF
TRBJ2-7,-,many,TRBV20-1,TGCAGTGCCCCTGGGCGCTCCTACGAGCAGTACTTC,CSAPGRSYEQYF